Detailed here is one TCR beta chain. Its antigen remains unidentified. The data stem from a study of T cell repertoires in cytomegalovirus infection. Points from the study as a whole: Dominating the ex vivo response were HLA-C-restricted CMV-specific TCR beta clonotypes.

The CDR3 consists of 16 residues. Germline V CDR1 and CDR2: SGHTS, YDEGEE. Trimming at V came to 3 bases and at J to 5 bases, leaving 13 bases not matched to a gene. TCRdb recomputed calls from the reads with MiXCR, one row per CDR3 protein. In the table there are approximately 750,000 distinct CDR3 sequences, approximately 40% of which are singletons. Sample: PBMCs. This clonotype originated in a human donor in good health (CMV status not recorded). Some clones in this sample may be carry-over from other donors' samples. This chain uses TRBV5-8 with TRBJ2-7; TRBD1 matches 8 bases. The CDR3 region is CASSYDRGATTDEQYF. CDR3 DNA: TGTGCCAGCAGCTACGACAGGGGAGCCACAACTGACGAGCAGTACTTC. The full variable domain, with the rest looked up from reference TRBV5-8 and TRBJ2-7, is EAGVTQSPTHLIKTRGQQATLRCSPISGHTSVYWYQQALGLGLQFLLWYDEGEERNRGNFPPRFSGRQFPNYSSELNVNALELEDSALYLCASSYDRGATTDEQYFGPGTRLTVT.